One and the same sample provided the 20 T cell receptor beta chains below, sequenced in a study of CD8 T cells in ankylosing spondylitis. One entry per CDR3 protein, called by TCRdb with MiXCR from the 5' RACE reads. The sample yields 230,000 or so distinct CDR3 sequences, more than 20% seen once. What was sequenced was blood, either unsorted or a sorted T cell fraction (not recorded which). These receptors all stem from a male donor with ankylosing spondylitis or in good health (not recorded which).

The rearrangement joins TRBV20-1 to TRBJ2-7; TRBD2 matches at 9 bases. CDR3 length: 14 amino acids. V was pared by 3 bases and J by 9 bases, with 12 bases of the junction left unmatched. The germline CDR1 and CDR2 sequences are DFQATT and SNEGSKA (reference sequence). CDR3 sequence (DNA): TGCAGTGCTAGTCTTCCAGCGGGGGGAAGTCGGCAGTACTTC. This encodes CSASLPAGGSRQYF.

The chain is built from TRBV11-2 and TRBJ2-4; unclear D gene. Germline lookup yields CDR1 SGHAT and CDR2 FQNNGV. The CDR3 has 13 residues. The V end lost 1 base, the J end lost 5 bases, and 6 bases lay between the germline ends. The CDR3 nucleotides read TGTGCCAGCAGCTTAGCGCGCGAAAACATTCAGTACTTC. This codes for CASSLARENIQYF.

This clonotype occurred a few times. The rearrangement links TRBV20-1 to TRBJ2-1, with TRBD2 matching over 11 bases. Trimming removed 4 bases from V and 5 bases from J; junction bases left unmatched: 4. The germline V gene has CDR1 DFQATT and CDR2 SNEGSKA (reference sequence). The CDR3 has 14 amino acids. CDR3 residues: CSATLGLADNEQFF. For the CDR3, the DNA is TGCAGTGCTACCCTGGGACTAGCGGACAATGAGCAGTTCTTC.

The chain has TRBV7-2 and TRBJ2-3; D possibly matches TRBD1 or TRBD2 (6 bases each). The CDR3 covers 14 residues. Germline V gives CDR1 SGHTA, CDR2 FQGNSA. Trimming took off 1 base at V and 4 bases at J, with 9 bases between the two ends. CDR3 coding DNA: TGTGCCAGCAGCTTAGACGGGGGCTCAGATACGCAGTATTTT. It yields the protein CASSLDGGSDTQYF. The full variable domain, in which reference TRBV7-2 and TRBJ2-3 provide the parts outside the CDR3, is GAGVSQSPSNKVTEKGKDVELRCDPISGHTALYWYRQSLGQGLEFLIYFQGNSAPDKSGLPSDRFSAERTGGSVSTLTIQRTQQEDSAVYLCASSLDGGSDTQYFGPGTRLTVL.

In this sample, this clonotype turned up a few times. As DNA, the CDR3 is TGCAGTGCTATCCTCCCTCTCGGGGGATACGAGCAGTACTTC. This encodes CSAILPLGGYEQYF. This sequence joins TRBV20-1 and TRBJ2-7, with D maybe TRBD2 (6 bases). The CDR3 is 14 amino acids. V lost 4 bases and J lost 4, with 17 bases in between. Per germline, CDR1 DFQATT and CDR2 SNEGSKA (reference sequence).

The CDR3 sequence: CATGAPDGDEQFF. The CDR3 nucleotides read TGTGCCACCGGTGCCCCGGATGGCGATGAGCAGTTCTTC. The V gene is TRBV24-1, the J gene TRBJ2-1, with D hard to call. The V and J ends lost 9 bases and 8 bases respectively, with 16 bases between them. The CDR3 sequence is 13 residues long. Per the germline V gene, CDR1 is KGHDR and CDR2 is SFDVKD.

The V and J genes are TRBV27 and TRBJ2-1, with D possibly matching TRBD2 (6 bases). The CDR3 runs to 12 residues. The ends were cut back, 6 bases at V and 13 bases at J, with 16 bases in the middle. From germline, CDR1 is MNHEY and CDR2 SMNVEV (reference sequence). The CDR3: CASSPITGSQFF. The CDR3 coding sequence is TGTGCCAGCAGCCCCATCACCGGGAGCCAGTTCTTC.

CDR3 sequence: CASSPGGRRANYGYTF. The CDR3 DNA sequence: TGTGCCAGCAGCCCCGGGGGCAGGAGAGCTAACTATGGCTACACCTTC. The chain links TRBV3-1 to TRBJ1-2; D is perhaps TRBD1 (6 bases). Germline V gene lookup returns CDR1 LGHDT and CDR2 YNNKEL (reference sequence). V dropped 4 bases and J dropped 0 bases, with 15 bases sitting between them. The CDR3 totals 16 residues.

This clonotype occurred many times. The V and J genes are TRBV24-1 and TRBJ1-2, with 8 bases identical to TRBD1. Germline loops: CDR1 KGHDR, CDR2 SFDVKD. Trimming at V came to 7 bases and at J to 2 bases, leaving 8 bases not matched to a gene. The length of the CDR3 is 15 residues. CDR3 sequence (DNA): TGTGCCACCAGCGGGACAGGTTCTGTCAACTATGGCTACACCTTC. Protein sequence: CATSGTGSVNYGYTF.

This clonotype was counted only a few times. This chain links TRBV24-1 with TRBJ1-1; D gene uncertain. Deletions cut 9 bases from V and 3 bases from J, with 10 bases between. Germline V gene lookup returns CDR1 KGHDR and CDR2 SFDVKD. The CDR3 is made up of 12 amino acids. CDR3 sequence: CATSRRDTEAFF. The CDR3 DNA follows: TGTGCCACCTCTCGTAGGGACACTGAAGCTTTCTTT.

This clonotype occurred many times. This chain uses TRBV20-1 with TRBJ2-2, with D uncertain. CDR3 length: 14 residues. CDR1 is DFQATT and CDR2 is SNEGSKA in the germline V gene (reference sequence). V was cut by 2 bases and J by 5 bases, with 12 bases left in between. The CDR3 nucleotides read TGCAGTGCTAGAACGGGCACCGGGACCGGGGAGCTGTTTTTT. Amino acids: CSARTGTGTGELFF.

The CDR3 bases are TGCAGTGCTGTAGCGGGGAGCTCCTACAATGAGCAGTTCTTC. This translates into CSAVAGSSYNEQFF. This rearrangement joins TRBV20-1 to TRBJ2-1; 8 bases align to TRBD2. This CDR3 has 14 residues. J gave up 0 bases and V 5 bases, and 3 bases lay outside the gene matches. In germline, CDR1 is DFQATT, CDR2 SNEGSKA (reference sequence).

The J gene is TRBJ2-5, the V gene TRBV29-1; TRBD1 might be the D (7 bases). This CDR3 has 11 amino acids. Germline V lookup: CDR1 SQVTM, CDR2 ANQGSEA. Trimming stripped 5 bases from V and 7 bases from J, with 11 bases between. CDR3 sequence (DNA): TGCAGCGTTCGACAGGGAGGGACCCAGTACTTC. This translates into CSVRQGGTQYF.

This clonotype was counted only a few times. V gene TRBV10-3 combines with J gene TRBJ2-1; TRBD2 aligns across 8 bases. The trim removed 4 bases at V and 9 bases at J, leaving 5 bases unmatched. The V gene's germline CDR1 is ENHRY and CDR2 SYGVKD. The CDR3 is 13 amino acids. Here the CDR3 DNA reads TGTGCCATCAGTGCGGGGGGGCAGGGTGAGCAGTTCTTC. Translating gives CAISAGGQGEQFF.

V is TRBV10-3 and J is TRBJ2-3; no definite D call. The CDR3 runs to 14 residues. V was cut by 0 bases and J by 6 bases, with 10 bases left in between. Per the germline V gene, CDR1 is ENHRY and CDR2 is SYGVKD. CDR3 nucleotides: TGTGCCATCAGTGAGTCCGGCCGGGCCGATACGCAGTATTTT. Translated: CAISESGRADTQYF.

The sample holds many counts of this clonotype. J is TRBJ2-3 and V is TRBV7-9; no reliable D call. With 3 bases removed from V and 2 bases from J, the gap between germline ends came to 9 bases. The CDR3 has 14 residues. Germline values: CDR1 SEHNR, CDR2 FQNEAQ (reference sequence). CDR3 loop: CASSFEQITDTQYF. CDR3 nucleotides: TGTGCCAGCAGCTTCGAGCAAATCACAGATACGCAGTATTTT.

CDR3 region: CASARTGGFYEQYF. The CDR3 DNA is TGTGCCAGCGCAAGGACGGGGGGATTCTACGAGCAGTACTTC. This sequence joins TRBV2 and TRBJ2-7, with 7 nucleotides matching TRBD2. Germline V gene data show CDR1 as SNHLY and CDR2 as FYNNEI. This CDR3 comprises 14 residues. After removal of 8 bases from V and 3 bases from J, the junction contained 10 bases not matched to a gene.

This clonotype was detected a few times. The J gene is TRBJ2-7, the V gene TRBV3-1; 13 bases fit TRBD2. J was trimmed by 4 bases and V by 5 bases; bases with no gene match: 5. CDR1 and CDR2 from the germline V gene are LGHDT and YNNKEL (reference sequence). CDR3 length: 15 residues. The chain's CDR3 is CASSIGTSGVYEQYF. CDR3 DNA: TGTGCCAGCAGCATCGGGACTAGCGGGGTTTACGAGCAGTACTTC.

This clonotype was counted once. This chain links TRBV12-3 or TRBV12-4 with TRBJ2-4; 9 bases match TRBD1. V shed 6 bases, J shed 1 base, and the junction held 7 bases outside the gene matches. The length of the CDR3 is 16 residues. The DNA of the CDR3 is TGTGCCAGCAGCCCCCGAGGACAGGGGGCCAAAAACATTCAGTACTTC. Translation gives CASSPRGQGAKNIQYF.

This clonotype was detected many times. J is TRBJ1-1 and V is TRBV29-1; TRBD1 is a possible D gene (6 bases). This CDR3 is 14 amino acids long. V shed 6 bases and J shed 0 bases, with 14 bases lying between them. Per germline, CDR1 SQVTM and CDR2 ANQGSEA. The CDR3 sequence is CSVGRTDMNTEAFF. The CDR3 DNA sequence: TGCAGCGTCGGAAGGACAGACATGAACACTGAAGCTTTCTTT.